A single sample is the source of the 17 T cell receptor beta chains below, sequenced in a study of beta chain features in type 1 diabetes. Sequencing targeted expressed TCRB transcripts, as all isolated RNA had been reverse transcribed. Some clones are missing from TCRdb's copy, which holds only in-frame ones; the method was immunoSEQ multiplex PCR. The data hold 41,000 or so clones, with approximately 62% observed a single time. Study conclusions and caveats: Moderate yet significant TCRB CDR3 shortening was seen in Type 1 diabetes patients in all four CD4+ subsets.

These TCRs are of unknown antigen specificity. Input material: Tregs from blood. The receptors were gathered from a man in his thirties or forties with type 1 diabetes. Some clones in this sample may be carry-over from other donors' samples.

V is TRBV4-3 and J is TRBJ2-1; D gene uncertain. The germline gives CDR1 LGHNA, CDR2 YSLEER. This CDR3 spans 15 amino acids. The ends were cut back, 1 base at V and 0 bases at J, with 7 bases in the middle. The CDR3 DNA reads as TGCGCCAGCAGCCAAGCTCATAGCTCCTACAATGAGCAGTTCTTC. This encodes CASSQAHSSYNEQFF.

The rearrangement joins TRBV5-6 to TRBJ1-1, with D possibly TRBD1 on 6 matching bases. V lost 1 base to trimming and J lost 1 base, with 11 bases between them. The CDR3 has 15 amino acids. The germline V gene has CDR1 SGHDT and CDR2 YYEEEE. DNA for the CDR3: TGTGCCAGCAGCTTGAGGGACAAACCGAACACTGAAGCTTTCTTT. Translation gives CASSLRDKPNTEAFF.

CDR3 amino acids: CASSLGQGAQTGELFF. The CDR3, as DNA: TGCGCCAGCAGCCTGGGACAGGGGGCGCAGACCGGGGAGCTGTTTTTT. The rearrangement joins TRBV4-1 to TRBJ2-2; TRBD1 matches at 12 bases. The CDR3 consists of 16 residues. The ends lost 4 bases at V and 5 bases at J; junction bases unmatched: 5. CDR1 and CDR2 from the germline V gene are MGHRA and YSYEKL.

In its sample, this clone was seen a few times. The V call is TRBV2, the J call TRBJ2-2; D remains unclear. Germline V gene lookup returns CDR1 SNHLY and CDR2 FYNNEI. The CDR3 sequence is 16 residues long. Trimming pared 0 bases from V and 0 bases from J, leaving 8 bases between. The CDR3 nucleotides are TGTGCCAGCAGTGAAGCCAAGAGTTCGAACACCGGGGAGCTGTTTTTT. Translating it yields CASSEAKSSNTGELFF.

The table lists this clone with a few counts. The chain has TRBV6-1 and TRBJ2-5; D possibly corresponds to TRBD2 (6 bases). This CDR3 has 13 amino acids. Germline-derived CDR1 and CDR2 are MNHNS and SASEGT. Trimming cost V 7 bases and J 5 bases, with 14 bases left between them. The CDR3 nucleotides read TGTGCCAGCACCAGACTAGGCGGGGAGACCCAGTACTTC. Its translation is CASTRLGGETQYF.

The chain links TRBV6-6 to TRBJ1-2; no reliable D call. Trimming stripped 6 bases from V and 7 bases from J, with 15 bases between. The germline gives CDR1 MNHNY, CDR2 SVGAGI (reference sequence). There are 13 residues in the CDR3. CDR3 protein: CASSPMGLGGYTF. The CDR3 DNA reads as TGTGCCAGCAGCCCAATGGGTCTAGGTGGCTACACCTTC.

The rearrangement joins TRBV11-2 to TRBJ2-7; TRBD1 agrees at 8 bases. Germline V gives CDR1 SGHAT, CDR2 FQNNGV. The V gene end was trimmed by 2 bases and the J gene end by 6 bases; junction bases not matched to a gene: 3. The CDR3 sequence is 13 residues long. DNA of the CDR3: TGTGCCAGCAGCTTATTACAGGGGGGCGAGCAGTACTTC. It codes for CASSLLQGGEQYF.

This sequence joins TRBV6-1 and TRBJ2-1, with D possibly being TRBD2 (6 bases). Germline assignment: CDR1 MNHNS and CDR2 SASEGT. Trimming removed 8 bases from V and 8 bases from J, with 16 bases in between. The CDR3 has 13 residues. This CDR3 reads CASGGPPVYEQFF. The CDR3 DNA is TGTGCCAGCGGAGGGCCACCAGTGTATGAGCAGTTCTTC.

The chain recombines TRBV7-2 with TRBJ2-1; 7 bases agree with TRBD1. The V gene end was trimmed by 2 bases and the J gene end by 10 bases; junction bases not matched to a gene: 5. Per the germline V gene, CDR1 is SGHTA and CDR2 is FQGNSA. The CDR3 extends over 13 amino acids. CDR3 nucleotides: TGTGCCAGCAGCTTAAGCCGGGACAGCGAGCAGTTCTTC. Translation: CASSLSRDSEQFF. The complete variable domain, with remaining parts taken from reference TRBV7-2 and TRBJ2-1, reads GAGVSQSPSNKVTEKGKDVELRCDPISGHTALYWYRQSLGQGLEFLIYFQGNSAPDKSGLPSDRFSAERTGGSVSTLTIQRTQQEDSAVYLCASSLSRDSEQFFGPGTRLTVL.

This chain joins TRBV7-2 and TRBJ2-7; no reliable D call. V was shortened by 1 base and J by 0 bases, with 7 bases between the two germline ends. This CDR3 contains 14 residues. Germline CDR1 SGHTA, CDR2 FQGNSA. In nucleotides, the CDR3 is TGTGCCAGCAGCTTAGTTCCCAGCTCCTACGAGCAGTACTTC. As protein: CASSLVPSSYEQYF.

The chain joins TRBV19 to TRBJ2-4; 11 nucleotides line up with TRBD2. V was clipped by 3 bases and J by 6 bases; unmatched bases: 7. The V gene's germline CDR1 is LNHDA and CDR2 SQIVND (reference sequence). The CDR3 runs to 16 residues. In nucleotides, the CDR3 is TGTGCCAGTAGTATGGATACTAGCGGGGGTCGAAACATTCAGTACTTC. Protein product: CASSMDTSGGRNIQYF.

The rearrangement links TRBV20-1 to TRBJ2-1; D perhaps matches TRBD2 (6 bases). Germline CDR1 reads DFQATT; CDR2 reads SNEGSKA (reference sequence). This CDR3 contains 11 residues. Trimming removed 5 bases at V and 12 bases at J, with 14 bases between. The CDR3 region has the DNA TGCAGTGCTCAAACGGACGGGAGGCAGTTCTTC. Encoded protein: CSAQTDGRQFF.

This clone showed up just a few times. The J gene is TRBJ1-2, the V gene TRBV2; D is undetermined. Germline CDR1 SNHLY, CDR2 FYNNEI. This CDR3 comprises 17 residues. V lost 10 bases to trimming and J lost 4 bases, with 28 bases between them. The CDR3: CATQDTALAGIGYGYTF. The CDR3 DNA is TGTGCCACCCAGGATACTGCCCTGGCGGGGATCGGCTATGGCTACACCTTC.

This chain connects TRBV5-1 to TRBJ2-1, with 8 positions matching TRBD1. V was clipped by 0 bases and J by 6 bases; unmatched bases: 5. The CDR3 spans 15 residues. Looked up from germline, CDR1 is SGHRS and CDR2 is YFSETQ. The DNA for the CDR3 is TGCGCCAGCAGCTTGGCGCAGGGGGCGATCAATGAGCAGTTCTTC. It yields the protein CASSLAQGAINEQFF.

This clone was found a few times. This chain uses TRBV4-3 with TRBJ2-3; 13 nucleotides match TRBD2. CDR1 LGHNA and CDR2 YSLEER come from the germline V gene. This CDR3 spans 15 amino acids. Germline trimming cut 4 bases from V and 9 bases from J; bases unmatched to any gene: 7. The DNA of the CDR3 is TGCGCCAGCAGCCTAGGACTAGCGGGGGCAGGGACGCAGTATTTT. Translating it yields CASSLGLAGAGTQYF.

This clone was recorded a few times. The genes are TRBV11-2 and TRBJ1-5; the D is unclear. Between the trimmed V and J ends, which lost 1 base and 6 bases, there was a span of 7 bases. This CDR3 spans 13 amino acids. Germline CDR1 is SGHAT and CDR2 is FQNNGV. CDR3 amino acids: CASSLGLRQPQHF. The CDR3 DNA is TGTGCCAGCAGCTTAGGACTGCGTCAGCCCCAGCATTTT. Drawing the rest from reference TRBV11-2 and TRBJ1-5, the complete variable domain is EAGVAQSPRYKIIEKRQSVAFWCNPISGHATLYWYQQILGQGPKLLIQFQNNGVVDDSQLPKDRFSAERLKGVDSTLKIQPAKLEDSAVYLCASSLGLRQPQHFGDGTRLSIL.

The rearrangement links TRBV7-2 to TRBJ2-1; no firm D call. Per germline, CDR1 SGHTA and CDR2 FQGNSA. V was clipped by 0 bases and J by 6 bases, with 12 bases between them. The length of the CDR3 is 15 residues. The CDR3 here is CASSLAPATGNEQFF. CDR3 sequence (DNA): TGTGCCAGCAGCTTAGCGCCAGCGACGGGCAATGAGCAGTTCTTC.